Here is one T cell receptor beta chain with its context. A junction end diverges from the germline sequence, so it may reflect a read error. Data came from immunoSEQ multiplex PCR; TCRdb stores just in-frame clones and leaves some out. Among around 140,000 clones listed, 93% were seen once. The sample belongs to a study of control samples from healthy donors and cancer patients. This TCR came from a man aged 18-30 years in good health. The sequenced sample was blood.

This CDR3 reads CASGDGGSDTIYF. The CDR3 bases are TGTGCCAGCGGTGACGGGGGGTCGGACACCATATATTTT. This chain joins TRBV2 and TRBJ1-3, with D possibly TRBD1 on 5 matching bases. Germline V gene lookup returns CDR1 SNHLY and CDR2 FYNNEI. The CDR3 length is 13 residues.